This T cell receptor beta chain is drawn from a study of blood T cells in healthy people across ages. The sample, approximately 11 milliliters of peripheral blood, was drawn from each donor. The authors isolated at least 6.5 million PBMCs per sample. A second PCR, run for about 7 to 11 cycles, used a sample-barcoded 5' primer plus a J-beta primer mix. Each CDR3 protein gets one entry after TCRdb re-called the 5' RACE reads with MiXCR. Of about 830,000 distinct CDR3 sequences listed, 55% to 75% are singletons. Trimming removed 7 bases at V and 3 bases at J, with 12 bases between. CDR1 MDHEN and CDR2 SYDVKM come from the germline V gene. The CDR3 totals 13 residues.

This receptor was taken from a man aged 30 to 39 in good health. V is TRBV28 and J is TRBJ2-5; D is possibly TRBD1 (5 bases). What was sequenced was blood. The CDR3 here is CASKGRREETQYF. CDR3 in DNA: TGTGCCAGCAAGGGGCGCAGGGAAGAGACCCAGTACTTC.